What follows are 17 T cell receptor beta chains derived from one specimen sequenced in a study of T cell changes during pregnancy in multiple sclerosis. Method: immunoSEQ multiplex PCR; TCRdb's copy keeps in-frame clones and lacks some. The repertoire holds about 32,000 clones, with roughly 90% as singletons. The starting material was CD8+ T cells from peripheral blood mononuclear cells, obtained in the first trimester of pregnancy. The receptor set was obtained from a female donor with multiple sclerosis, enrolled in a pregnancy study.

This chain joins TRBV10-2 and TRBJ1-1; the match to TRBD1 covers 12 bases. The CDR3 extends over 17 amino acids. The V segment lost 3 bases and the J segment 0 bases; nucleotides outside the gene matches: 5. Germline lookup yields CDR1 WSHSY and CDR2 SAAADI. DNA of the CDR3: TGCGCCAGCAGTGAAAGGGGACAGGGGGCATTGAACACTGAAGCTTTCTTT. Translated: CASSERGQGALNTEAFF.

The chain carries TRBV27 and TRBJ1-1; TRBD1 is a possible D gene (5 bases). The CDR3 has 14 residues. Trimming removed 6 bases from V and 0 bases from J, with 11 bases in between. Germline V gives CDR1 MNHEY, CDR2 SMNVEV (reference sequence). The CDR3 DNA sequence: TGTGCCAGCAGCCTGACAGAGCTGAACACTGAAGCTTTCTTT. Translation gives CASSLTELNTEAFF.

This clone was picked up a small number of times. The V and J genes are TRBV4-1 and TRBJ1-5; D unresolved. This CDR3 region has 14 residues. In germline, CDR1 is MGHRA, CDR2 YSYEKL. Trimming removed 4 bases from V and 5 bases from J, with 12 bases in between. The CDR3 DNA is TGCGCCAGCAGCCCAGATGTAGCTTATCAGCCCCAGCATTTT. It translates to CASSPDVAYQPQHF.

The J gene is TRBJ2-1, the V gene TRBV9; a possible D gene is TRBD2 (5 bases). V was cut by 7 bases and J by 0 bases, with 17 bases left in between. The CDR3 length is 16 residues. CDR1 and CDR2 from the germline V gene are SGDLS and YYNGEE. The CDR3 nucleotides are TGTGCCAGCTCCGCCGGCGGCACTAGCTCCTACAATGAGCAGTTCTTC. It translates to CASSAGGTSSYNEQFF. The full variable domain, completed using reference TRBV9 and TRBJ2-1, is DSGVTQTPKHLITATGQRVTLRCSPRSGDLSVYWYQQSLDQGLQFLIQYYNGEERAKGNILERFSAQQFPDLHSELNLSSLELGDSALYFCASSAGGTSSYNEQFFGPGTRLTVL.

CDR3 nucleotide sequence: TGTGCCAGCAGCCCCGGACTCCTTTCCTACGAGCAGTACTTC. It translates to CASSPGLLSYEQYF. The J gene is TRBJ2-7, the V gene TRBV6-6, with D tentatively TRBD2 (5 bases). V was clipped by 6 bases and J by 1 base, with 13 bases between them. Germline values: CDR1 MNHNY, CDR2 SVGAGI (reference sequence). The CDR3 contains 14 residues.

This chain connects TRBV4-1 to TRBJ2-1; 8 positions agree with TRBD1. CDR1 and CDR2 (germline): MGHRA, YSYEKL. The CDR3 covers 15 residues. V dropped 2 bases and J dropped 4; count of bases not matched to a gene: 4. CDR3 nucleotides: TGCGCCAGCAGCCAATCACAGGGGGTTTACAATGAGCAGTTCTTC. Residues: CASSQSQGVYNEQFF.

V is TRBV30 and J is TRBJ2-3; D not certain. The CDR3 loop spans 15 amino acids. Germline CDR1 is GTSNPN and CDR2 is SVGIG (reference sequence). Trimming cost V 2 bases and J 4 bases, with 16 bases left between them. The CDR3 DNA reads TGTGCCTGGAGTTATTATAGAGCTTCCCCAGATACGCAGTATTTT. The encoded protein is CAWSYYRASPDTQYF.

The chain carries TRBV27 and TRBJ2-1; weak D call: TRBD2 (6 bases). The length of the CDR3 is 14 residues. Per the germline V gene, CDR1 is MNHEY and CDR2 is SMNVEV (reference sequence). V lost 6 bases and J 5 bases, leaving 14 bases between the germline ends. CDR3 sequence (DNA): TGTGCCAGCAGGGTGGGGGGAACCAACAATGAGCAGTTCTTC. It is translated as CASRVGGTNNEQFF.

The chain carries TRBV28 and TRBJ1-5, with D perhaps TRBD1 (5 bases). The V gene's germline CDR1 is MDHEN and CDR2 SYDVKM. The CDR3 sequence is 17 residues long. Trimming removed 4 bases at V and 2 bases at J, with 18 bases between. This chain's CDR3 is CASSSGWAQGGNQPQHF. CDR3 coding DNA: TGTGCCAGCAGTTCCGGCTGGGCCCAAGGGGGCAATCAGCCCCAGCATTTT.

V usage is TRBV19 and J usage is TRBJ1-4; the match to TRBD1 covers 7 bases. Germline V gives CDR1 LNHDA, CDR2 SQIVND (reference sequence). CDR3 size: 17 residues. J gave up 0 bases and V 5 bases, and 9 bases lay outside the gene matches. The chain's CDR3 is CASSHDREGTTNEKLFF. The CDR3 DNA sequence: TGTGCCAGTAGTCACGACAGGGAAGGAACAACTAATGAAAAACTGTTTTTT.

The gene calls are TRBV6-6 and TRBJ1-1; 7 bases fit TRBD1. Germline V gene data show CDR1 as MNHNY and CDR2 as SVGAGI (reference sequence). Losses at the gene ends were 6 bases for V and 7 bases for J; bases not matched to a gene: 8. The CDR3 is 13 residues long. The CDR3 protein is CASSDTGVDEAFF. The CDR3, as DNA: TGTGCCAGCAGCGATACAGGGGTTGATGAAGCTTTCTTT.

The chain uses TRBV6-5 and TRBJ1-5; D not resolved. CDR1 and CDR2 from the germline V gene are MNHEY and SVGAGI. V lost 0 bases, J lost 1 base, and 7 bases lay in between. CDR3 length: 15 amino acids. Written as DNA, the CDR3 is TGTGCCAGCAGTTACTCGGGCAGAAGCAATCAGCCCCAGCATTTT. Translated, it gives CASSYSGRSNQPQHF.

The V and J genes are TRBV7-9 and TRBJ2-7, with 8 bases matching TRBD1. Trimming took 5 bases from V and 5 from J; bases not matched to a gene: 8. Germline loops: CDR1 SEHNR, CDR2 FQNEAQ (reference sequence). This CDR3 is 14 amino acids long. The CDR3 DNA follows: TGTGCCAGCAGCCCCCAGACAGGGGCCAACGAGCAGTACTTC. Translation gives CASSPQTGANEQYF.

The V gene is TRBV10-3, the J gene TRBJ2-5, with a tentative D call TRBD2 (5 bases). The DNA end is a closer match to TRBJ2-7, so the J assignment may be wrong. CDR1 ENHRY and CDR2 SYGVKD come from the germline V gene. The CDR3 spans 11 residues. This CDR3 reads CAISEAGEQYF. CDR3 coding DNA: TGTGCCATCAGTGAGGCGGGCGAGCAGTACTTC.

The chain uses TRBV2 and TRBJ1-3; D is perhaps TRBD1 (6 bases). The CDR3 sequence is 17 residues long. Germline CDR1 SNHLY, CDR2 FYNNEI. Trimming cost V 3 bases and J 0 bases, with 15 bases left between them. The CDR3 protein is CASSETPQGLSGNTIYF. The CDR3 nucleotides read TGTGCCAGCAGTGAGACCCCCCAGGGGCTCTCTGGAAACACCATATATTTT.

V and J are TRBV15 and TRBJ1-2; D is possibly TRBD1 (5 bases). Per the germline V gene, CDR1 is LNHNV and CDR2 is YYDKDF (reference sequence). The CDR3 is made up of 17 amino acids. V lost 0 bases, J lost 1 base, and 15 bases lay in between. In nucleotides, the CDR3 is TGTGCCACCAGCAGAGATAGGGGCCCAGTTCTTAACTATGGCTACACCTTC. It is translated as CATSRDRGPVLNYGYTF.

The chain has TRBV9 and TRBJ2-1; TRBD1 might be the D (5 bases). CDR3 size: 18 residues. The V and J ends lost 0 bases and 0 bases respectively, with 16 bases between them. CDR1 is SGDLS, CDR2 YYNGEE, per germline. CDR3 sequence reads: CASSVGSRVSSSYNEQFF. CDR3 sequence (DNA): TGTGCCAGCAGCGTAGGGTCCAGGGTTTCAAGCTCCTACAATGAGCAGTTCTTC.